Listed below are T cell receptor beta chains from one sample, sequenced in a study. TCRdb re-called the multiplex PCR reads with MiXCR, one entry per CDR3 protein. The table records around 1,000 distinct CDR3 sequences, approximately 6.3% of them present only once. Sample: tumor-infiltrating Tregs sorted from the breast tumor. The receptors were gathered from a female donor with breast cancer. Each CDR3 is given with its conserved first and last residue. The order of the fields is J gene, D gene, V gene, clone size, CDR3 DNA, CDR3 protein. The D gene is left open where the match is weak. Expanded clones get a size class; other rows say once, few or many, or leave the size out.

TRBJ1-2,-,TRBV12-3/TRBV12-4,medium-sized,TGTGCCAGCAGTTTACAAGGGTTTGGCTACACCTTC,CASSLQGFGYTF
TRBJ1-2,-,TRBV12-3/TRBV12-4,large,TGTGCCAGCAGAACGACTAACTATGGCTACACCTTC,CASRTTNYGYTF
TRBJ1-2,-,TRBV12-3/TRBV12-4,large,TGTGCCAGCAGTGGCGTCGAGGGTTTCAACTATGGCTACACCTTC,CASSGVEGFNYGYTF
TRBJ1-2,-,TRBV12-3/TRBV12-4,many,TGTGCCAGCACACACCCCGGCGGCGGACGCGGCTACACCTTC,CASTHPGGGRGYTF
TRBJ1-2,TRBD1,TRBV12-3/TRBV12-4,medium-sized,TGTGCCAGCAGCTACGGGACAGGGGCTGGCTACACCTTC,CASSYGTGAGYTF
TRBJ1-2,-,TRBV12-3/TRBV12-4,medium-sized,TGTGCCAGTGCCTATCGGACCAGGGATGGCTACACCTTC,CASAYRTRDGYTF
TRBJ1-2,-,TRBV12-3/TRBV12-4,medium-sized,TGTGCCAGCAGCCGGACAGCTGCCGATAAGGGCGGCTACACCTTC,CASSRTAADKGGYTF
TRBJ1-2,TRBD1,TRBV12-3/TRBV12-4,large,TGTGCCAGCAGTTCCCGGGACAGGGGATCGTATGGCTACACCTTC,CASSSRDRGSYGYTF
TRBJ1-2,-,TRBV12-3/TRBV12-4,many,TGTGCCAGCAGCCGCCTTGAGTATGGCTACACCTTC,CASSRLEYGYTF
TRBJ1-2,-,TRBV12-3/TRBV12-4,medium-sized,TGTGCCAGCAGTCGCAGGGAGGGCTATGGCTACACCTTC,CASSRREGYGYTF
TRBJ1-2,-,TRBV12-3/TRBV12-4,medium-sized,TGTGCCAGCAGCCTCCAGGCTAATAACTATGGCTACACCTTC,CASSLQANNYGYTF
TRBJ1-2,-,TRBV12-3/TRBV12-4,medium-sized,TGTGCCAGCAGTTTAGGGGACGGGATCAACTATGGCTACACCTTC,CASSLGDGINYGYTF
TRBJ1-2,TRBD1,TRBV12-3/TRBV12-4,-,TGTGCCAGCAGGGCGCCATCGACAGGGACCTATGGCTACACCTTC,CASRAPSTGTYGYTF
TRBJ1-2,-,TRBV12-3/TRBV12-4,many,TGTGCCAGCAGTTCGACAGGAGGCGGCTATGGCTACACCTTC,CASSSTGGGYGYTF
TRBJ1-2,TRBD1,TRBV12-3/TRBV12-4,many,TGTGCCAGCAGCGTGGGACAGGGCTATGGCTACACCTTC,CASSVGQGYGYTF
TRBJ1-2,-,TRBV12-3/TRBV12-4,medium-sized,TGTGCCAGCAGTGCCCTTAACTATGGCTACACCTTC,CASSALNYGYTF
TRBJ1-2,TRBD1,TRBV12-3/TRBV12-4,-,TGTGCCAGCAGTCCGCGACAGGGTGACTATGGCTACACCTTC,CASSPRQGDYGYTF
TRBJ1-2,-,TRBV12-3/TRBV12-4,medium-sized,TGTGCCAGCATCAAATCTAAGGGGCAGAACTATGGCTACACCTTC,CASIKSKGQNYGYTF
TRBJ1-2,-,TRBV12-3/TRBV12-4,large,TGTGCCAGCAGCCCTTCAGGGGCCAGCGATGGCTACACCTTC,CASSPSGASDGYTF
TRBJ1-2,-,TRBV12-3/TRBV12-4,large,TGTGCCAGCAGCTCAACGTTAGCGGGCACCTTC,CASSSTLAGTF
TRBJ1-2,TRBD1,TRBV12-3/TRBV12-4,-,TGTGCCAGCAGTTACCGGACAGGGGTCGGCTACACCTTC,CASSYRTGVGYTF
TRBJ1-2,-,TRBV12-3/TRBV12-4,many,TGTGCCAGCAGTCATCAACAGGGTGGCTACACCTTC,CASSHQQGGYTF
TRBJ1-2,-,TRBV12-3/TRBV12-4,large,TGTGCCAGCAGCTTTACGATTACAGGGAATGGCTACACCTTC,CASSFTITGNGYTF
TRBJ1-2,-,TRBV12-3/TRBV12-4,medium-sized,TGTGCCAGCAGGTTCGGAAATAGCTACACCTTC,CASRFGNSYTF
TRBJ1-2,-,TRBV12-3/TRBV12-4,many,TGTGCCAGCTCAAGGGGCTATGGCTACACCTTC,CASSRGYGYTF
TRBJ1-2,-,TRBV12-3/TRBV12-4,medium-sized,TGTGCCAGCAGTTTAGTCCCGGCTGGCTATGGCTACACCTTC,CASSLVPAGYGYTF
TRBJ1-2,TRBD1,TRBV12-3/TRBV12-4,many,TGTGCCAGCAGTCCCGGGACAGGGTTCGGCTACACCTTC,CASSPGTGFGYTF
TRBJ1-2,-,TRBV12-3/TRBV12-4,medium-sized,TGTGCCAGCAGTTTAGGAGACCTCTATGGCTACACCTTC,CASSLGDLYGYTF
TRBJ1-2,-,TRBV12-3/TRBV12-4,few,TGTGCCAGCAGCCCAGGCAGGGGTAATGGCTACACCTTC,CASSPGRGNGYTF
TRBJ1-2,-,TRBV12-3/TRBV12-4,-,TGTGCCAGCAGTACTCGTCCCGGGAGAGGAGGCTACACCTTC,CASSTRPGRGGYTF
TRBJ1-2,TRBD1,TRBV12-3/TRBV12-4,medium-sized,TGTGCCAGCAGAGGACAGGGTAACTATGGCTACACCTTC,CASRGQGNYGYTF
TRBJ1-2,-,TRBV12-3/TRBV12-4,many,TGTGCCAGCAGTTTAGTTCAGCAGATGCGGTATGGCTACACCTTC,CASSLVQQMRYGYTF
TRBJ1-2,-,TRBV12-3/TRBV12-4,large,TGTGCCAGCAGTTTAAACTATGGCTACACCTTC,CASSLNYGYTF
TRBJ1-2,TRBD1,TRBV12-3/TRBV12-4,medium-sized,TGTGCCAGCAGTCCCGGGACAGCTTTTCGCGGCTACACCTTC,CASSPGTAFRGYTF
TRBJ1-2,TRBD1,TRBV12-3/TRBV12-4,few,TGTGCCAGCAGAGAGACAGGGGTCCCCTATGGCTACACCTTC,CASRETGVPYGYTF
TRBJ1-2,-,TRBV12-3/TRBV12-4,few,TGTGCCAGCAGTTTAACGTCAAAGGGCGCGTATGGCTACACCTTC,CASSLTSKGAYGYTF
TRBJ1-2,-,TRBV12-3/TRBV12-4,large,TGTGCCAGCAGGGCGGGGAACCTCTATGGCTACACCTTC,CASRAGNLYGYTF
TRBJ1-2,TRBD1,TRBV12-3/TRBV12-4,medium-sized,TGTGCCAGCACCCGGGGACAGGGAACCTATGGCTACACCTTC,CASTRGQGTYGYTF
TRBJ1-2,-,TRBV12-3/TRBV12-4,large,TGTGCCAGCAGTTTAGTGGGCTATGGCTACACCTTC,CASSLVGYGYTF
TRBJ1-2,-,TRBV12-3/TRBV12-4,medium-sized,TGTGCCAGCAGTTTAAACAGCTATGGCTACACCTTC,CASSLNSYGYTF
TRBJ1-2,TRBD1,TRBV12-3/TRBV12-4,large,TGTGCCAGCAGTCCGGACAGGGGTAACTATGGCTACACCTTC,CASSPDRGNYGYTF
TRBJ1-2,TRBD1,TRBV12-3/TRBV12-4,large,TGTGCCAGCAGTTCCCCGAGACAGGGGTATGGCTACACCTTC,CASSSPRQGYGYTF
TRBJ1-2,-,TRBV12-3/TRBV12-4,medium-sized,TGTGCCAGCAGTTTGGGATCGGGGAACTATGGCTACACCTTC,CASSLGSGNYGYTF
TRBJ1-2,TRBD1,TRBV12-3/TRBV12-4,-,TGTGCCAGCCCGACAGGGCAGGCTAACTATGGCTACACCTTC,CASPTGQANYGYTF
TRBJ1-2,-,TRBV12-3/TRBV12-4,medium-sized,TGTGCCAGCAGCCCCGGACAGAATAATGGCTACACCTTC,CASSPGQNNGYTF
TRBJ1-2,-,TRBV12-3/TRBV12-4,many,TGTGCCAGCAGTATGATCTCAAACTATGGCTACACCTTC,CASSMISNYGYTF
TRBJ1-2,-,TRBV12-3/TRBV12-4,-,TGTGCCAGCAGTAGCAGGGCTGGCTACACCTTC,CASSSRAGYTF
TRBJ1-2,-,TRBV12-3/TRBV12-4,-,TGTGCCAGCAGTTTAACAGGGTGGGATGGCTACACCTTC,CASSLTGWDGYTF
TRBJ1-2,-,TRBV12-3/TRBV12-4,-,TGTGCCAGCAGTTTACGGCAGGGCTACACCTTC,CASSLRQGYTF
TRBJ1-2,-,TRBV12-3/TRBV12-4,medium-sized,TGTGCCAGCGCGCCGGGGCCTAACTATGGCTACACCTTC,CASAPGPNYGYTF
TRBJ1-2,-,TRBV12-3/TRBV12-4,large,TGTGCCAGCAGTTTGAGTAAAGGGTCTGGCTACACCTTC,CASSLSKGSGYTF
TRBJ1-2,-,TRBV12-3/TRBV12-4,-,TGTGCCAGCAGAGAACAGGGTTATTCGGGCTACACCTTC,CASREQGYSGYTF